The 9 T cell receptor beta chains listed next were all sequenced from one sample in a study of T cell responses to AZD1222 COVID-19 vaccine. Clones were sequenced by immunoSEQ multiplex PCR, and TCRdb holds only the in-frame ones, with some missing. Seen here are about 81,000 clones, 91% observed once, and the top ten hold roughly 8%. Sequences were derived from peripheral blood, sampled 28 days after the second AZD1222 dose. All receptors come from an adult who received the AZD1222 COVID-19 vaccine.

This clone was recorded once. V gene TRBV18 combines with J gene TRBJ2-1; TRBD2 aligns across 15 bases. This CDR3 region has 14 residues. CDR1 is KGHSH, CDR2 LQKENI, per germline. The junction had 4 bases not matched to a gene; V was cut back by 4 bases and J by 12 bases. The CDR3 bases are TGTGCCAGCTCACGGACTAGCGGGAGGGCCGGGCAGTTCTTC. It specifies CASSRTSGRAGQFF.

This clone was seen a single time. The chain joins TRBV10-3 to TRBJ1-5; the D gene is possibly TRBD1 (5 bases). V lost 2 bases and J lost 8, with 13 bases in between. The germline V gene has CDR1 ENHRY and CDR2 SYGVKD. The CDR3 is 14 residues long. CDR3 loop: CAISEGGLREPQHF. CDR3 nucleotides: TGTGCCATCAGTGAGGGGGGACTAAGAGAGCCCCAGCATTTT.

This clone was recorded once. The chain employs TRBV28 and TRBJ2-7; weak D call: TRBD2 (5 bases). V lost 6 bases and J lost 4, with 22 bases in between. The CDR3 loop spans 16 amino acids. The germline V gene encodes CDR1 MDHEN and CDR2 SYDVKM. The CDR3 spells CASRSPDTSGVYEQYF. The CDR3 nucleotides read TGTGCCAGCAGATCCCCCGACACCTCCGGGGTGTACGAGCAGTACTTC.

The chain joins TRBV7-9 to TRBJ1-5; D is unclear. CDR3 length: 13 amino acids. The V end lost 0 bases, the J end lost 9 bases, and 9 bases lay between the germline ends. Germline V gene sequence: CDR1 SEHNR, CDR2 FQNEAQ (reference sequence). The chain's CDR3 is CASSLAGQGPQHF. The DNA of the CDR3 is TGTGCCAGCAGCTTAGCCGGGCAAGGGCCCCAGCATTTT.

The chain couples TRBV7-3 to TRBJ2-1; TRBD2 might be the D (5 bases). The germline V gene encodes CDR1 SGHTA and CDR2 FQGTGA. V shed 5 bases and J shed 4 bases, with 15 bases lying between them. The CDR3 is 15 amino acids. The CDR3 coding sequence is TGTGCCAGCAGCCCCCAGATAGCGCCGTACAATGAGCAGTTCTTC. Protein sequence: CASSPQIAPYNEQFF.

This clone is a singleton in its sample. The J gene is TRBJ1-1, the V gene TRBV3-1 (or the pseudogene TRBV3-2); D gene unclear. Germline CDR1 is LGHDT and CDR2 is YNNKEL (reference sequence). The CDR3 contains 13 residues. V was cut by 3 bases and J by 0 bases, with 5 bases left in between. CDR3 amino acids: CASSQDLNTEAFF. The CDR3 region has the DNA TGTGCCAGCAGCCAGGACTTGAACACTGAAGCTTTCTTT.

V and J are TRBV24-1 and TRBJ2-3; D is unresolved. This CDR3 region has 14 residues. CDR1 and CDR2 (germline): KGHDR, SFDVKD. Trimming cost V 4 bases and J 0 bases, with 7 bases left between them. The CDR3 sequence: CATSDFTSTDTQYF. CDR3 nucleotides: TGTGCCACCAGTGACTTTACTAGCACAGATACGCAGTATTTT.

This sequence joins TRBV11-2 and TRBJ1-1; D gene ambiguous. V was pared by 5 bases and J by 8 bases, with 9 bases between. This CDR3 region has 11 residues. In germline, CDR1 is SGHAT, CDR2 FQNNGV. CDR3 amino acids: CASSRTGEAFF. Here the CDR3 DNA reads TGTGCCAGCAGCCGGACGGGCGAAGCTTTCTTT.

The chain recombines TRBV28 with TRBJ1-1, with D possibly being TRBD1 (5 bases). Deletions cut 7 bases from V and 11 bases from J, with 14 bases between. This CDR3 contains 11 residues. Germline CDR1 reads MDHEN; CDR2 reads SYDVKM. CDR3 coding DNA: TGTGCCAGCACCAGTGGTCGGGGGGCTTTCTTT. The encoded protein is CASTSGRGAFF.